These 13 T cell receptor beta chains came from one sample sequenced in a study of blood T cell repertoires in COVID-19. This table comes from immunoSEQ multiplex PCR, and its TCRdb copy is limited to in-frame clones, with some not included. The table has around 260,000 clones, about 86% seen once. The sequenced sample consisted of PBMCs or T cells enriched from blood (not recorded which). The receptors were gathered from a man aged 30-40 years with acute COVID-19.

The rearrangement uses TRBV5-4 and TRBJ1-6; D perhaps matches TRBD1 (5 bases). The V end was cut by 2 bases, the J end by 8 bases, with 11 bases between. Germline V gene lookup returns CDR1 SGHNT and CDR2 YYREEE (reference sequence). The CDR3 length is 14 residues. The CDR3 reads CASSLWGSDSPLHF. The CDR3 region has the DNA TGTGCCAGCAGCTTATGGGGCTCGGATTCACCCCTCCACTTT.

A few counts support this clone. This rearrangement joins TRBV19 to TRBJ1-1, with a possible D match to TRBD1 (5 bases). The length of the CDR3 is 15 residues. V was shortened by 3 bases and J by 4 bases, with 15 bases between the two germline ends. The germline V gene encodes CDR1 LNHDA and CDR2 SQIVND (reference sequence). CDR3: CASSIGEGLGTEAFF. Here the CDR3 DNA reads TGTGCCAGTAGTATTGGGGAGGGGCTGGGCACTGAAGCTTTCTTT.

This clone showed up just a few times. The rearrangement joins TRBV29-1 to TRBJ2-2, with 8 bases lining up with TRBD1. Per the germline V gene, CDR1 is SQVTM and CDR2 is ANQGSEA. The CDR3 has 14 residues. V was pared by 3 bases and J by 6 bases, with 6 bases of the junction left unmatched. The CDR3 sequence: CSVDEGQGAGELFF. The CDR3 DNA reads TGCAGCGTTGACGAAGGACAGGGCGCCGGGGAGCTGTTTTTT.

V is TRBV21-1 and J is TRBJ2-7; the table assigns TRBD2, which was not confirmed against the DNA. TRBV21-1 is a pseudogene locus. CDR3 length equals 13 residues. CDR3 sequence (DNA): TGTGCCAGCAGCAGGGGGGACTCCTACGAGCAGTACGTC. Its protein product is CASSRGDSYEQYV.

This clone showed up just a few times. The chain links TRBV11-2 to TRBJ1-6; TRBD1 is a possible D gene (5 bases). Looked up from germline, CDR1 is SGHAT and CDR2 is FQNNGV. CDR3 length: 13 amino acids. The V gene lost 8 bases and the J gene lost 10 bases, with 15 bases spanning the gap. The DNA of the CDR3 is TGTGCCAGCCAACGGGGGAGCGGCTCACCCCTCCACTTT. It specifies CASQRGSGSPLHF. Supplemented by reference TRBV11-2 and TRBJ1-6, the full variable domain reads EAGVAQSPRYKIIEKRQSVAFWCNPISGHATLYWYQQILGQGPKLLIQFQNNGVVDDSQLPKDRFSAERLKGVDSTLKIQPAKLEDSAVYLCASQRGSGSPLHFGNGTRLTVT.

The V and J genes are TRBV5-1 and TRBJ2-2, with no clear D. With 2 bases removed from V and 6 bases from J, the gap between germline ends came to 29 bases. Per the germline V gene, CDR1 is SGHRS and CDR2 is YFSETQ. The CDR3 loop spans 20 amino acids. CDR3 sequence reads: CASSFPPAMMRNPSPGELFF. For the CDR3, the DNA is TGCGCCAGCAGCTTCCCCCCCGCGATGATGCGGAACCCTTCCCCCGGGGAGCTGTTTTTT.

The V gene is TRBV27, the J gene TRBJ1-5, with TRBD1 matching 7 bases. The CDR3 runs 17 residues. V lost 6 bases to trimming and J lost 3 bases; unmatched junction nucleotides: 14. From germline, CDR1 is MNHEY and CDR2 SMNVEV (reference sequence). This CDR3 is CASSKWTGALLNQPQHF. In DNA form, the CDR3 reads TGTGCCAGCAGCAAATGGACAGGCGCCCTCCTCAATCAGCCCCAGCATTTT.

The genes are TRBV5-8 and TRBJ2-2; 9 bases line up with TRBD1. Looked up from germline, CDR1 is SGHTS and CDR2 is YDEGEE. J gave up 5 bases and V 4 bases, and 9 bases lay outside the gene matches. The CDR3 contains 16 residues. In DNA form, the CDR3 reads TGTGCCAGCAGCCCGAGGAACAGGGGGCGAACCGGGGAGCTGTTTTTT. It yields the protein CASSPRNRGRTGELFF.

This clone was seen a few times. The CDR3 bases are TGTGCCAGCAGCGCTCCGGGACAGGGCGGCAATCAGCCCCAGCATTTT. It translates to CASSAPGQGGNQPQHF. V gene TRBV2 combines with J gene TRBJ1-5, with TRBD1 matching 9 bases. Germline lookup yields CDR1 SNHLY and CDR2 FYNNEI. The V and J ends lost 6 bases and 2 bases, in that order; junction bases with no gene match: 8. This CDR3 comprises 16 residues.

This chain connects TRBV6-4 to TRBJ2-7; weak D call: TRBD2 (5 bases). Per the germline V gene, CDR1 is MRHNA and CDR2 is SNTAGT. The CDR3 covers 13 residues. Trimming pared 3 bases from V and 4 bases from J, leaving 10 bases between. CDR3 sequence: CASSEAAGYEQYV. CDR3 in DNA: TGTGCCAGCAGTGAAGCTGCGGGTTACGAGCAGTACGTC.

This clone was picked up a small number of times. The gene calls are TRBV11-2 and TRBJ1-1; unclear D gene. The germline V gene has CDR1 SGHAT and CDR2 FQNNGV. Trimming cost V 3 bases and J 0 bases, with 5 bases left between them. This CDR3 region has 13 residues. CDR3 nucleotide sequence: TGTGCCAGCAGCTTGAGGATGAACACTGAAGCTTTCTTT. Its protein product is CASSLRMNTEAFF.

The chain recombines TRBV5-5 with TRBJ2-5; the D is unclear. Germline assignment: CDR1 SGHKS and CDR2 YYEKEE (reference sequence). Trimming took 0 bases from V and 5 from J, leaving 5 bases between them. CDR3 length: 12 residues. CDR3: CASSLAGETQYF. CDR3 DNA: TGTGCCAGCAGCTTGGCAGGCGAGACCCAGTACTTC.

The chain couples TRBV19 to TRBJ2-1; 8 bases agree with TRBD1. CDR1 and CDR2 (germline): LNHDA, SQIVND (reference sequence). The length of the CDR3 is 13 residues. V was pared by 6 bases and J by 5 bases, with 3 bases of the junction left unmatched. The CDR3 region is CASSDRGNNEQFF. CDR3 in DNA: TGTGCCAGTAGCGACAGGGGCAACAATGAGCAGTTCTTC.